Reported below is one TCR beta chain. The data originate from a study of PD-1 blockade in classical Hodgkin lymphoma. All the patients suffered relapse after autologous stem cell transplantation, and brentuximab vedotin exposure differed. Produced via immunoSEQ multiplex PCR; TCRdb's table is partial and in-frame only. The sample holds about 6,500 clones, about 72% seen once. This TCR derives from a human donor with classical Hodgkin lymphoma. The sample consisted of peripheral blood mononuclear cells (PBMCs), taken at baseline.

The CDR3 coding sequence is TGTGCCAGCAGTTTGGGTGAAGAGACGGCTGAAGCTTTCTTT. The encoded protein is CASSLGEETAEAFF. V usage is TRBV28 and J usage is TRBJ1-1, with D uncertain. Per germline, CDR1 MDHEN and CDR2 SYDVKM. Deletions cut 3 bases from V and 6 bases from J, with 14 bases between. This CDR3 contains 14 residues.